This TCR beta chain emerged from a study of CD8 T cells in ankylosing spondylitis. Study results and caveats: Characteristic, it appeared, of ankylosing spondylitis blood was a TCR beta motif of about eight highly homologous variants.

Per germline, CDR1 SGDLS and CDR2 YYNGEE. Trimming stripped 0 bases from V and 7 bases from J, with 17 bases between. The CDR3 runs 16 residues. TCRdb itself ran the 5' RACE reads through MiXCR, one entry per CDR3 protein. This table has about 140,000 distinct CDR3 sequences, approximately 8.4% appearing once. On this clonotype itself: Its target is not known.

This TCR came from a male donor with ankylosing spondylitis. V usage is TRBV9 and J usage is TRBJ2-1; D is unclear. Sequencing was performed on synovial fluid, either unsorted or a sorted T cell fraction (not recorded which). The CDR3 DNA is TGTGCCAGCAGCGTAGATTCCCGGGCGGATGAAAATGAGCAGTTCTTC. Translating gives CASSVDSRADENEQFF.